This T cell receptor beta chain was sequenced in a study of shared clonotypes between healthy human individuals. This CDR3 contains 13 residues. Germline values: CDR1 SEHNR, CDR2 FQNEAQ (reference sequence). Trimming stripped 5 bases from V and 4 bases from J, with 11 bases between. Findings of the study overall: Incompleteness in sorted-subset sequencing, despite large depth, was shown by rarefaction.

About this clone: What it binds is unknown.

An assay was performed, and its level was deep. Libraries were prepared by immunoSEQ multiplex PCR; TCRdb keeps only in-frame clonotypes and omits some of them. The table includes hundreds of thousands of clones, 70% to 75% detected once. The CD4+ fraction was divided into a CD45RA+ naive subset and a CD45RA-negative memory subset. Source material: memory CD4+ T cells sorted from blood. Subset denoted: CD45RA-negative fraction. The chain couples TRBV7-9 to TRBJ1-2; D ambiguous. This receptor was obtained from a young man in good health. The CDR3 coding sequence is TGTGCCAGCAGCCCGGAGCTTCTCTATGGCTACACCTTC. Residues: CASSPELLYGYTF.